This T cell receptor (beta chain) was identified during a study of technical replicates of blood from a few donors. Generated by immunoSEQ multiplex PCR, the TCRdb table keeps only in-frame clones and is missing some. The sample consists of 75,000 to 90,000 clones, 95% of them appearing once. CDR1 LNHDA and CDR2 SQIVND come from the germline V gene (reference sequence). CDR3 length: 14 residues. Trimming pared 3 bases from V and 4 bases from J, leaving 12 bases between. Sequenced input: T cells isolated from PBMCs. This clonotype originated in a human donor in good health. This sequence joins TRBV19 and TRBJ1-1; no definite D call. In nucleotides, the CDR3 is TGTGCCAGTAGTATTGTCGGGATCGGCACTGAAGCTTTCTTT. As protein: CASSIVGIGTEAFF.